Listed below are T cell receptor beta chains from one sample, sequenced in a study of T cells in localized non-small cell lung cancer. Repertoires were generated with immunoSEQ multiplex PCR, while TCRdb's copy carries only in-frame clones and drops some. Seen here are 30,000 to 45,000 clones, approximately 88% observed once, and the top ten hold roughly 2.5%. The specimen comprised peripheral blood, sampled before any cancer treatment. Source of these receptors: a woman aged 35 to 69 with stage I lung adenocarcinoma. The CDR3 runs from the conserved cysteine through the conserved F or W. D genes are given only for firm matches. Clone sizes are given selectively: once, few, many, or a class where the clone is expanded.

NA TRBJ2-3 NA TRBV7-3 CASSLNSGGADTQYF TGTGCCAGCAGCTTAAATAGCGGAGGGGCAGATACGCAGTATTTT
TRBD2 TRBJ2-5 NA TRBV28 CASSYSGTSGTETQYF TGTGCCAGCAGTTACTCTGGGACTAGCGGGACCGAGACCCAGTACTTC
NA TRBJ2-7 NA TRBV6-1 CASRVGRPYEQYF TGTGCCAGCAGGGTAGGGAGGCCCTACGAGCAGTACTTC
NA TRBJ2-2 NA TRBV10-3 CAIRDSTNTGELFF TGTGCCATCAGGGACAGTACGAACACCGGGGAGCTGTTTTTT
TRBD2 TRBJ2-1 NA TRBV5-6 CASSMGRDEQFF TGTGCCAGCAGTATGGGGAGGGATGAGCAGTTCTTC
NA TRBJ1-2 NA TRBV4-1 CASSQDGLGYTF TGCGCCAGCAGCCAAGATGGGTTAGGCTACACCTTC
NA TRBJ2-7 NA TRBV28 CASSLTPSYEQYF TGTGCCAGCAGTTTAACACCCTCCTACGAGCAGTACTTC
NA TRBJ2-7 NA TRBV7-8 CASSSRSALSYEQYF TGTGCCAGCAGCTCACGTAGCGCTTTGTCCTACGAGCAGTACTTC
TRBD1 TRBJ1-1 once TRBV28 CASSWTGGYTEAFF TGTGCCAGCAGTTGGACAGGGGGTTACACTGAAGCTTTCTTT
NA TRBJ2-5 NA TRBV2 CATTATGRETQYF TGTGCCACGACGGCAACAGGGCGGGAGACCCAGTACTTC
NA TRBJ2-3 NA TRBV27 CASRIISGESTDTQYF TGTGCCAGCAGAATAATTAGCGGAGAAAGCACAGATACGCAGTATTTT
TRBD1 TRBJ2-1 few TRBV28 CASSGQGPYNEQFF TGTGCCAGCAGTGGACAGGGACCTTACAATGAGCAGTTCTTC
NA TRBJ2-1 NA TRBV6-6 CASRDFRGEQFF TGTGCCAGCAGGGACTTTCGGGGTGAGCAGTTCTTC
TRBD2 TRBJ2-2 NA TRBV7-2 CASSLASAGGTGELFF TGTGCCAGCAGCTTAGCATCAGCGGGAGGGACCGGGGAGCTGTTTTTT
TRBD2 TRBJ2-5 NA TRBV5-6 CASSLTSGREYF TGTGCCAGCAGCTTAACTAGCGGGAGAGAGTACTTC
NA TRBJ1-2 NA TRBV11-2 CASSLYSGTAYGYTF TGTGCCAGCAGCTTATATTCCGGGACGGCATATGGCTACACCTTC
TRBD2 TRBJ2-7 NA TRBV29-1 CSVGTSGSYEQYF TGCAGCGTTGGGACTAGCGGGAGCTACGAGCAGTACTTC
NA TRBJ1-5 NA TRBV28 CATSGGAPNQPQHF TGTGCCACCTCGGGGGGGGCACCCAATCAGCCCCAGCATTTT
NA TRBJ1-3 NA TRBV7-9 CASSAPLGGIGNTIYF TGTGCCAGCAGCGCCCCCCTGGGGGGGATCGGAAACACCATATATTTT
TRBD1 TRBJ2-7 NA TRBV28 CASSSGTGTPRGQYF TGTGCCAGCAGTTCCGGGACAGGGACCCCCCGTGGGCAGTACTTC
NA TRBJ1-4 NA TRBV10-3 CAISDREARGEKLFF TGTGCCATCAGTGACAGGGAGGCGAGAGGTGAAAAACTGTTTTTT
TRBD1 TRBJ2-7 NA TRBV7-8 CASSLRRDRAYEQYF TGTGCCAGCAGCCTACGCAGGGACAGGGCCTACGAGCAGTACTTC
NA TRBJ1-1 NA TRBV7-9 CASSLMNTEAFF TGTGCCAGCAGCTTAATGAACACTGAAGCTTTCTTT
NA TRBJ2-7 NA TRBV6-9 CASSLGTGEQYF TGTGCCAGCAGTCTCGGGACCGGCGAGCAGTACTTC
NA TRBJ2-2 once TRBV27 CASSLRSTVNTGELFF TGTGCCAGCAGTTTAAGGTCGACAGTAAACACCGGGGAGCTGTTTTTT
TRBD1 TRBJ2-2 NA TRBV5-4 CASSWTGANTGELFF TGTGCCAGCAGTTGGACAGGCGCGAACACCGGGGAGCTGTTTTTT
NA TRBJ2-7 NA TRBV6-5 CASSPTGGGYEQYF TGTGCCAGCAGTCCCACGGGTGGGGGCTACGAGCAGTACTTC
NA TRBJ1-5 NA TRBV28 CASRGWDQPQHF TGTGCCTCAAGGGGGTGGGATCAGCCCCAGCATTTT
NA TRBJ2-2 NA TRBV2 CASLRELNTGELFF TGTGCCAGCCTCAGGGAACTGAACACCGGGGAGCTGTTTTTT
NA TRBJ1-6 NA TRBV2 CASSDSSYNSPLHF TGTGCCAGCAGTGATAGCTCCTATAATTCACCCCTCCACTTT
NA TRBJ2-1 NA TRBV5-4 CASSLWQGSNEQFF TGTGCCAGCAGCTTGTGGCAGGGCTCCAATGAGCAGTTCTTC
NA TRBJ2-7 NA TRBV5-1 CASSFRAGDEQYF TGCGCCAGCAGCTTCAGGGCCGGCGACGAGCAGTACTTC
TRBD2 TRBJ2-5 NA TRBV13 CASSLGLAGARETQYF TGTGCCAGCAGCTTAGGACTAGCGGGAGCAAGAGAGACCCAGTACTTC
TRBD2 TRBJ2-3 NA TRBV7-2 CASSRSLAEWDTQYF TGTGCCAGCAGCCGTTCCCTAGCGGAGTGGGATACGCAGTATTTT
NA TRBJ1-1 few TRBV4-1 CASSRNVPTARLEAFF TGCGCCAGCAGCCGAAATGTCCCAACGGCCCGGCTTGAAGCTTTCTTT
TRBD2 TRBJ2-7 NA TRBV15 CATSRGGRGAFEQYF TGTGCCACCAGCAGAGGCGGGAGGGGGGCGTTCGAGCAGTACTTC
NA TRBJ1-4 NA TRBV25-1 CASSRREGLNEKLFF TGTGCCAGCAGTCGGAGAGAGGGGCTAAATGAAAAACTGTTTTTT
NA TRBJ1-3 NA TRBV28 CASSSGEVGNTIYF TGTGCCAGCAGTTCAGGGGAGGTGGGAAACACCATATATTTT
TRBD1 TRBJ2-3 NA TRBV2 CASSEGAGGIDTQYF TGTGCCAGCAGTGAAGGGGCAGGGGGCATCGATACGCAGTATTTT
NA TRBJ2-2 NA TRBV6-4 CASSDSNGRELFF TGTGCCAGCAGTGACTCGAACGGAAGGGAGCTGTTTTTT
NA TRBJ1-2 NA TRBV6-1 CASSEDVLFYGYTF TGTGCCAGCAGTGAAGATGTACTGTTTTATGGCTACACCTTC
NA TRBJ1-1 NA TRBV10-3 CAISERELNTEAFF TGTGCCATCAGTGAGAGAGAGCTGAACACTGAAGCTTTCTTT
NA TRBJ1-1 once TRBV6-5 CASSYGRETEAFF TGTGCCAGCAGTTACGGGCGGGAGACTGAAGCTTTCTTT
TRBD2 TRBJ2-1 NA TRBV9 CASSVGGPFQRETPMGGQFF TGTGCCAGCAGCGTCGGAGGCCCCTTCCAGCGGGAGACCCCTATGGGTGGGCAGTTCTTC
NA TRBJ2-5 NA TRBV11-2 CASSLDPGWETQYF TGTGCCAGCAGCTTAGACCCGGGATGGGAGACCCAGTACTTC
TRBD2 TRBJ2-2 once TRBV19 CASSRGGDTGELFF TGTGCCAGTAGTCGGGGAGGGGACACCGGGGAGCTGTTTTTT
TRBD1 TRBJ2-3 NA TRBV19 CASSSRDRGRLADTQYF TGTGCCAGTAGCTCCCGGGACAGGGGGCGCCTAGCAGATACGCAGTATTTT
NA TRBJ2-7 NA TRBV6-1 CASSDWRVGYEQYF TGTGCCAGCAGTGATTGGCGGGTCGGGTACGAGCAGTACTTC
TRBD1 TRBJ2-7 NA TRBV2 CASSEDRVDPYEQYF TGTGCCAGCAGTGAGGACAGGGTGGATCCCTACGAGCAGTACTTC
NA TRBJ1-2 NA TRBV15 CATSRDPGRREVGYTF TGTGCCACCAGCAGAGATCCGGGCAGGAGGGAGGTTGGCTACACCTTC
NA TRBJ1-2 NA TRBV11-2 CASSLDPRVGYTF TGTGCCAGCAGCTTAGATCCACGGGTCGGCTACACCTTC
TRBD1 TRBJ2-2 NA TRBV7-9 CASSPGTGGLFF TGTGCCAGCAGCCCCGGGACAGGGGGGCTGTTTTTT
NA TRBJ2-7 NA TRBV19 CASSMRTANEQYF TGTGCCAGTAGTATGAGGACAGCCAACGAGCAGTACTTC